This is a list of T cell receptor beta chains from one sample in a study of blood T cell repertoires in COVID-19. The repertoire was sequenced with immunoSEQ multiplex PCR; TCRdb's copy has only in-frame clones and lacks some. The sample comprises hundreds of thousands of clones, roughly 88% of which are singletons, and approximately 2.1% rests with the top ten. Input material: PBMCs or T cells enriched from blood (not recorded which). These receptors all stem from a woman aged 50 to 60 who had recovered from COVID-19. Each CDR3 is given with its conserved first and last residue. The D gene is left open where the match is weak. Clone size appears in some rows only: once, few, many, or a class for an expanded clone.

V	D	J	size	CDR3	DNA
TRBV5-1	-	TRBJ2-3	-	CASSLGGARTDTQYF	TGCGCCAGCAGCTTGGGCGGGGCCCGCACAGATACGCAGTATTTT
TRBV19	-	TRBJ1-5	-	CASSTGTRSNQPQHF	TGTGCCAGTAGCACGGGGACACGTAGCAATCAGCCCCAGCATTTT
TRBV12-5	-	TRBJ1-4	-	CASGSAGRAGRNEKLFF	TGTGCTAGTGGTTCCGCTGGGAGGGCAGGCCGCAATGAAAAACTGTTTTTT
TRBV19	TRBD1	TRBJ2-4	-	CASIDRAGKNIQYF	TGTGCCAGTATCGACAGGGCGGGCAAAAACATTCAGTACTTC
TRBV28	-	TRBJ1-4	-	CASSPADRPYEKLFF	TGTGCCAGCAGTCCTGCGGACAGACCTTATGAAAAACTGTTTTTT
TRBV4-2	TRBD1	TRBJ2-7	-	CASSQGQGVAYEQYF	TGTGCCAGCAGCCAAGGACAGGGGGTGGCCTACGAGCAGTACTTC
TRBV4-2	TRBD1	TRBJ1-2	-	CASSLRQGTLYGYTF	TGTGCCAGCAGCCTCCGACAGGGAACCCTCTATGGCTACACCTTC
TRBV25-1	TRBD2	TRBJ2-1	-	CASSETGTSKNEQFF	TGTGCCAGCAGTGAAACCGGGACTAGTAAAAATGAGCAGTTCTTC
TRBV10-1	-	TRBJ2-2	-	CATRGGAGELFF	TGCGCCACCAGGGGGGGAGCCGGGGAGCTGTTTTTT
TRBV19	-	TRBJ1-3	-	CASKWALSGNTIYF	TGTGCCAGTAAATGGGCGCTCTCTGGAAACACCATATATTTT
TRBV6-2/TRBV6-3	TRBD2	TRBJ2-3	-	CASSYPRSGTEDTQYF	TGTGCCAGCAGTTACCCCCGCAGCGGGACGGAAGATACGCAGTATTTT
TRBV28	-	TRBJ2-5	-	CASTKADRLQETQYF	TGTGCCAGCACCAAGGCGGACAGACTCCAAGAGACCCAGTACTTC
TRBV2	TRBD1	TRBJ1-2	-	CASMSPGTGFYGYTF	TGTGCCAGCATGAGTCCCGGGACAGGATTCTATGGCTACACCTTC
TRBV4-1	TRBD1	TRBJ1-2	-	CASNQGGQGNYGYTF	TGCGCCAGCAACCAAGGGGGACAGGGGAACTATGGCTACACCTTC
TRBV19	TRBD1	TRBJ2-1	-	CASSIIGTGDFRNEQFF	TGTGCCAGTAGTATAATCGGGACAGGGGATTTTAGAAATGAGCAGTTCTTC
TRBV7-2	TRBD1	TRBJ1-3	-	CASSSDRGERNTIYF	TGTGCCAGCAGCTCGGACAGGGGGGAGAGAAACACCATATATTTT
TRBV30	-	TRBJ2-7	few	CAWSPQGYEQYF	TGTGCCTGGAGTCCCCAGGGTTACGAGCAGTACTTC
TRBV28	-	TRBJ2-7	-	CASSRGLYEQYF	TGTGCCAGCAGCCGTGGACTCTACGAGCAGTACTTC
TRBV7-8	TRBD2	TRBJ2-7	-	CASSSRTPGAGVGREQYF	TGTGCCAGCAGTTCCAGGACACCAGGAGCGGGAGTGGGCCGGGAGCAGTACTTC
TRBV6-5	-	TRBJ2-1	-	CASSYYGLEINEQFF	TGTGCCAGCAGTTACTATGGGTTGGAGATCAATGAGCAGTTCTTC
TRBV7-2	TRBD2	TRBJ2-3	few	CASSITSGRTDTQYF	TGTGCCAGCAGCATCACTAGCGGGAGAACAGATACGCAGTATTTT
TRBV15	-	TRBJ1-3	few	CATSSDSNSGNTIYF	TGTGCCACCAGCAGCGACAGTAACTCTGGAAACACCATATATTTT